A single sample is the source of the 7 T cell receptor beta chains below, sequenced in a study of breast tumors, draining lymph nodes, adjacent tissues. Samples came from axillary lymph nodes draining the breast cancer. TCRdb reprocessed the multiplex PCR reads with MiXCR, giving one entry per CDR3 protein. The table lists roughly 100,000 distinct CDR3 sequences, more than 30% of them singletons. Sequences were obtained from axillary lymph node tissue. These TCRs come from a female donor with breast cancer. Some clones in this sample may be carry-over from other donors' samples.

This clonotype was found many times. This chain connects TRBV20-1 to TRBJ2-7; 10 bases are shared with TRBD2. Per germline, CDR1 DFQATT and CDR2 SNEGSKA (reference sequence). The length of the CDR3 is 12 residues. After removal of 6 bases from V and 3 bases from J, the junction contained 2 bases not matched to a gene. Written as DNA, the CDR3 is TGCAGTGCCCGGACTAGCGGCTACGAGCAGTACTTC. This gives the protein CSARTSGYEQYF.

Many counts were recorded for this clonotype. The chain joins TRBV19 to TRBJ1-5; no clear D. The V end lost 3 bases, the J end lost 4 bases, and 13 bases lay between the germline ends. The CDR3 is 15 amino acids. From germline, CDR1 is LNHDA and CDR2 SQIVND (reference sequence). CDR3 amino acids: CASSIGRLPNQPQHF. For the CDR3, the DNA is TGTGCCAGTAGTATCGGCCGGCTACCTAATCAGCCCCAGCATTTT.

This clonotype was observed at least ten times. The V call is TRBV7-9, the J call TRBJ2-1; the D gene could be TRBD1 or TRBD2 (5 bases each). CDR3 length: 13 amino acids. Trimming shortened V by 5 bases and J by 2 bases, and 7 bases separated the two germline ends. The germline V gene has CDR1 SEHNR and CDR2 FQNEAQ (reference sequence). CDR3 coding DNA: TGTGCCAGCAGCGGGGGTACCTACAATGAGCAGTTCTTC. This sequence encodes CASSGGTYNEQFF.

This clonotype has ten or more counts. The rearrangement joins TRBV2 to TRBJ2-1; D is unclear. CDR3 length: 15 amino acids. Per the germline V gene, CDR1 is SNHLY and CDR2 is FYNNEI. Trimming took 7 bases from V and 0 from J, leaving 13 bases between them. CDR3 nucleotide sequence: TGTGCCAGCACCCACCCCTCCCGCTCCTACAATGAGCAGTTCTTC. Amino acids: CASTHPSRSYNEQFF.

This clonotype was seen ten or more times. This sequence joins TRBV30 and TRBJ2-6; unclear D gene. Looked up from germline, CDR1 is GTSNPN and CDR2 is SVGIG (reference sequence). The CDR3 extends over 18 amino acids. The germline V and J ends were trimmed by 1 base and 0 bases, with 16 bases remaining between them. The CDR3 coding sequence is TGTGCCTGGAGTGGGAGCCTCGGCGCGTCCTCTGGGGCCAACGTCCTGACTTTC. It is translated as CAWSGSLGASSGANVLTF.

This clonotype was counted many times. The chain has TRBV11-2 and TRBJ2-1, with 9 nucleotides matching TRBD2. Germline values: CDR1 SGHAT, CDR2 FQNNGV. CDR3 length equals 15 residues. J gave up 7 bases and V 4 bases, and 8 bases lay outside the gene matches. CDR3 in DNA: TGTGCCAGCAGCTCTGTAGCGGGAGATAATAATGAGCAGTTCTTC. Its protein is CASSSVAGDNNEQFF.

This clonotype appeared many times. CDR3 protein: CASSQVSQLGTDTQYF. The CDR3 coding sequence is TGTGCCAGCAGCCAAGTGTCCCAACTGGGCACAGATACGCAGTATTTT. V gene TRBV3-1 combines with J gene TRBJ2-3; no definite D call. The germline CDR1 and CDR2 sequences are LGHDT and YNNKEL (reference sequence). The CDR3 contains 16 residues. Trimming shortened V by 1 base and J by 1 base, and 12 bases separated the two germline ends.